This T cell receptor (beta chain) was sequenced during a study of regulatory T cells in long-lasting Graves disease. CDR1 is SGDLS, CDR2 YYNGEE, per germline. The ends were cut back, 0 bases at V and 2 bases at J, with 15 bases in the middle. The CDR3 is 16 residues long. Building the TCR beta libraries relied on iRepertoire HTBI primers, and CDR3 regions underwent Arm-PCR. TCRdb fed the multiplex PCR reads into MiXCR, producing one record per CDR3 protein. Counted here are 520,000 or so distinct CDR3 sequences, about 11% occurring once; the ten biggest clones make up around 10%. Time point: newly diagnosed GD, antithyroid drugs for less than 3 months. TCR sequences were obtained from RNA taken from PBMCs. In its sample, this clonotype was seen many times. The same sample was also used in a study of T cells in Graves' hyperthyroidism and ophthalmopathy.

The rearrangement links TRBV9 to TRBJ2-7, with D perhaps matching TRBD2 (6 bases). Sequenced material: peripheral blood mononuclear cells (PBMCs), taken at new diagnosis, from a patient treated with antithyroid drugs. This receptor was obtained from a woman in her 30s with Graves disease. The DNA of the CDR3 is TGTGCCAGCAGCGTAGGAATCGTCGGGGGAACCTACGAGCAGTACTTC. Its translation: CASSVGIVGGTYEQYF. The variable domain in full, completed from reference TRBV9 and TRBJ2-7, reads DSGVTQTPKHLITATGQRVTLRCSPRSGDLSVYWYQQSLDQGLQFLIQYYNGEERAKGNILERFSAQQFPDLHSELNLSSLELGDSALYFCASSVGIVGGTYEQYFGPGTRLTVT.